The rows below give T cell receptor beta chains drawn from one sample of a study of CD8+ T cells in alopecia areata. Clones were read by immunoSEQ multiplex PCR, and TCRdb kept only the in-frame ones, dropping some. The sample lists over 120,000 clones; about 56% were seen once. Specimen: CD8+ T cells sorted from blood, collected at week 4, from a patient treated with tofacitinib. The receptors were gathered from a human donor with alopecia areata. The CDR3 runs from the conserved cysteine through the conserved F or W. The order of the fields is J gene, V gene, D gene, CDR3 length, clone size, CDR3 DNA, CDR3 protein. D genes are given only for firm matches. Not all rows give a size; the values are once, few, many and, for expanded clones, a class.

J: TRBJ1-6; V: TRBV9; D: -; length: 15; size: -; DNA: TGTGCCAGCAGCCAGATGGGCGGCTTGGGATCACCCCTCCACTTT; CDR3: CASSQMGGLGSPLHF
J: TRBJ1-1; V: TRBV19; D: -; length: 13; size: -; DNA: TGTGCCAGCCAATTCCATGTGGACACTGAAGCTTTCTTT; CDR3: CASQFHVDTEAFF
J: TRBJ2-5; V: TRBV10-2; D: TRBD2; length: 15; size: few; DNA: TGCGCCAGCAGTTGGACTAGCGGGGGGGAAGAGACCCAGTACTTC; CDR3: CASSWTSGGEETQYF
J: TRBJ1-2; V: TRBV29-1; D: -; length: 14; size: -; DNA: TGCAGCGTTGGGTTGGGGGGCAGCCGCTATGGCTACACCTTC; CDR3: CSVGLGGSRYGYTF
J: TRBJ1-5; V: TRBV30; D: -; length: 14; size: -; DNA: TGTGCCTGGAGTGAGGGACTGGGTAATCAGCCCCAGCATTTT; CDR3: CAWSEGLGNQPQHF
J: TRBJ2-3; V: TRBV11-2; D: -; length: 17; size: -; DNA: TGTGCCAGCAGGAGGGGCGCTACGCCCTGGAGCACAGATACGCAGTATTTT; CDR3: CASRRGATPWSTDTQYF
J: TRBJ2-7; V: TRBV7-9; D: TRBD1; length: 13; size: -; DNA: TGTGCCGTTCCGCGGGACAGGGGCTACGAGCAGTACTTC; CDR3: CAVPRDRGYEQYF
J: TRBJ2-7; V: TRBV4-1; D: -; length: 15; size: -; DNA: TGCGCCAGCAGCCAAGGATGGAACGGAGTCTACGAGCAGTACTTC; CDR3: CASSQGWNGVYEQYF
J: TRBJ2-7; V: TRBV29-1; D: -; length: 11; size: -; DNA: TGCAGCGTTTTCTCCGCTGGCGAGCAGTACTTC; CDR3: CSVFSAGEQYF
J: TRBJ1-1; V: TRBV30; D: -; length: 15; size: -; DNA: TGTGCCTGGAGTTCCTGGATCCGAGGGAACCCTGAAGCTTTCTTT; CDR3: CAWSSWIRGNPEAFF
J: TRBJ1-5; V: TRBV27; D: -; length: 14; size: -; DNA: TGTGCCAGCAGTTTATCGGATCCCTATCAGCCCCAGCATTTT; CDR3: CASSLSDPYQPQHF